This T cell receptor beta chain derives from a study of shared clonotypes between healthy human individuals. TCRdb keeps only in-frame clones here, not all; method: immunoSEQ multiplex PCR. The table includes roughly 490,000 clones, 70% to 85% detected once. With 4 bases clipped from V and 5 bases from J, the junction kept 7 bases outside the gene matches. The germline V gene has CDR1 SGDLS and CDR2 YYNGEE. The CDR3 runs to 15 residues. The sequencing input was PBMCs. The sequence was collected from a woman aged 40-49 years in good health. Some clones in this sample may be carry-over from other donors' samples. The chain is built from TRBV9 and TRBJ1-2; 11 bases line up with TRBD1. The CDR3 here is CASSLRTGGRYGYTF. In DNA, the CDR3 is TGTGCCAGCAGCCTCCGGACAGGGGGCCGTTATGGCTACACCTTC.